This T cell receptor (beta chain) stems from a study of blood T cell repertoires in COVID-19. Patients in Seattle were enrolled during active infection, then followed longitudinally. Germline CDR1 SEHNR, CDR2 FQNEAQ (reference sequence). This CDR3 comprises 11 residues. Deletions cut 3 bases from V and 6 bases from J, with 5 bases between. In the original analysis: By means of reference gene primer amplification, nucleated cell counts were estimated. Some clones are missing from TCRdb's copy, which holds only in-frame ones; the method was immunoSEQ multiplex PCR. V and J calls and clone size are given by that table; D and trimming were obtained from the DNA. The table shows 400,000 to 450,000 clones, with about nine tenths occurring only once.

The sample comprised peripheral blood. The chain couples TRBV7-9 to TRBJ1-1; D is unclear. The sequence was collected from a woman aged 50 to 65 with COVID-19, enrolled during active disease. CDR3 sequence: CASSLSAEAFF. The DNA for the CDR3 is TGTGCCAGCAGCTTGTCGGCTGAAGCTTTCTTT.